The 15 T cell receptor beta chains given below trace back to one sample, sequenced in a study of T cell responses to AZD1222 COVID-19 vaccine. Assay: immunoSEQ multiplex PCR; the TCRdb copy retains only in-frame clones and omits some. This sample has some 170,000 clones, with around 89% found just once. Sequences were derived from peripheral blood, sampled 28 days after the second dose of the MenACWY control vaccine. These receptors were collected from an adult who received the MenACWY meningococcal vaccine as a control.

The chain uses TRBV29-1 and TRBJ1-3, with D maybe TRBD1 (5 bases). This CDR3 has 15 residues. CDR1 SQVTM and CDR2 ANQGSEA come from the germline V gene. Trimming stripped 4 bases from V and 0 bases from J, with 13 bases between. The CDR3 DNA reads TGCAGCGTTGTCCCTCGACAGCACTCTGGAAACACCATATATTTT. The encoded protein is CSVVPRQHSGNTIYF.

V gene TRBV3-1 (or the pseudogene TRBV3-2) combines with J gene TRBJ2-5; TRBD1 agrees at 7 bases. CDR3 size: 14 residues. The V gene end was trimmed by 2 bases and the J gene end by 4 bases; junction bases not matched to a gene: 4. From germline, CDR1 is LGHDT and CDR2 YNNKEL (reference sequence). The CDR3 bases are TGTGCCAGCAGCCAAAGGTACAGGGGAGAGACCCAGTACTTC. It is translated as CASSQRYRGETQYF.

The genes are TRBV19 and TRBJ1-5, with unresolved D. V was cut by 3 bases and J by 4 bases, with 13 bases left in between. CDR3 length: 15 residues. Germline V gene sequence: CDR1 LNHDA, CDR2 SQIVND (reference sequence). CDR3 residues: CASSIGRAGNQPQHF. Here the CDR3 DNA reads TGTGCCAGTAGTATTGGTAGGGCGGGTAATCAGCCCCAGCATTTT.

This chain's CDR3 is CASSPPQTRFEAFF. The DNA of the CDR3 is TGTGCCAGCAGTCCGCCCCAGACCCGCTTTGAAGCTTTCTTT. This chain uses TRBV28 with TRBJ1-1; no firm D call. The CDR3 sequence is 14 residues long. Germline V lookup: CDR1 MDHEN, CDR2 SYDVKM. V was clipped by 5 bases and J by 7 bases, with 17 bases between them.

The DNA for the CDR3 is TGTGCCAGCTCGAGCACAGATACGCAGTATTTT. Protein sequence: CASSSTDTQYF. The chain combines TRBV2 with TRBJ2-3; the D is unclear. The CDR3 totals 11 residues. The germline V gene encodes CDR1 SNHLY and CDR2 FYNNEI. V dropped 8 bases and J dropped 0 bases, with 3 bases sitting between them.

The chain recombines TRBV19 with TRBJ1-2, with D tentatively TRBD1 (5 bases). Germline V gives CDR1 LNHDA, CDR2 SQIVND (reference sequence). V was clipped by 7 bases and J by 6 bases, with 18 bases between them. This CDR3 has 14 residues. The CDR3: CASTLRQGPHGYTF. The CDR3 bases are TGTGCCAGTACCTTACGGCAGGGCCCGCATGGCTACACCTTC.

V is TRBV6-5 and J is TRBJ2-5; TRBD1 might be the D (6 bases). The germline V and J ends were trimmed by 2 bases and 5 bases, with 6 bases remaining between them. Looked up from germline, CDR1 is MNHEY and CDR2 is SVGAGI. The CDR3 contains 12 residues. CDR3 bases: TGTGCCAGCAGTTACCAGGGGGAGACCCAGTACTTC. Its translation is CASSYQGETQYF.

The gene calls are TRBV9 and TRBJ2-2; 7 bases are a match to TRBD2. V was clipped by 0 bases and J by 5 bases; unmatched bases: 4. This CDR3 is 15 amino acids long. The germline gives CDR1 SGDLS, CDR2 YYNGEE. CDR3 loop: CASSVGAGWTGELFF. Written as DNA, the CDR3 is TGTGCCAGCAGCGTAGGAGCGGGATGGACCGGGGAGCTGTTTTTT.

V and J are TRBV6-5 and TRBJ1-1, with a possible D match to TRBD1 (6 bases). CDR3 length: 15 residues. The germline CDR1 and CDR2 sequences are MNHEY and SVGAGI. V lost 0 bases and J lost 0, with 8 bases in between. The DNA of the CDR3 is TGTGCCAGCAGTTACTCAGGGGGGATGAACACTGAAGCTTTCTTT. The encoded protein is CASSYSGGMNTEAFF.

The chain links TRBV9 to TRBJ2-7; TRBD2 agrees at 8 bases. Germline trimming cut 4 bases from V and 7 bases from J; bases unmatched to any gene: 7. Per the germline V gene, CDR1 is SGDLS and CDR2 is YYNGEE. The CDR3 is made up of 13 amino acids. CDR3: CASSKAGVNEQYF. The CDR3 DNA is TGTGCCAGCAGCAAAGCGGGAGTGAATGAGCAGTACTTC. The variable domain in full, with the rest retrieved from reference TRBV9 and TRBJ2-7, is DSGVTQTPKHLITATGQRVTLRCSPRSGDLSVYWYQQSLDQGLQFLIQYYNGEERAKGNILERFSAQQFPDLHSELNLSSLELGDSALYFCASSKAGVNEQYFGPGTRLTVT.

This clone was seen only a few times. The CDR3 region is CASSQTVTEGELFF. DNA of the CDR3: TGCGCCAGCAGCCAGACGGTGACAGAAGGGGAGCTGTTTTTT. The genes are TRBV4-1 and TRBJ2-2; possible D gene TRBD1, 5 bases. This CDR3 has 14 amino acids. Germline V CDR1 and CDR2: MGHRA, YSYEKL. The V gene lost 3 bases and the J gene lost 8 bases, with 13 bases spanning the gap.

J is TRBJ1-2 and V is TRBV6-5; a possible D gene is TRBD1 (5 bases). The CDR3 runs 14 residues. Trimming left V 6 bases short and J 4 bases short, with 15 bases between. Germline loops: CDR1 MNHEY, CDR2 SVGAGI. The CDR3 loop reads CASSSGGTFYGYTF. The CDR3 DNA sequence: TGTGCCAGCAGCTCGGGGGGGACCTTCTATGGCTACACCTTC.

The chain employs TRBV30 and TRBJ2-3; the D is unclear. Between the trimmed V and J ends, which lost 0 bases and 5 bases, there was a span of 9 bases. The CDR3 sequence is 13 residues long. CDR1 GTSNPN and CDR2 SVGIG come from the germline V gene (reference sequence). For the CDR3, the DNA is TGTGCCTGGAGTGTAGGCAGACGAGATACGCAGTATTTT. As protein: CAWSVGRRDTQYF. Using reference TRBV30 and TRBJ2-3 for the parts outside the CDR3, the full variable domain is SQTIHQWPATLVQPVGSPLSLECTVEGTSNPNLYWYRQAAGRGLQLLFYSVGIGQISSEVPQNLSASRPQDRQFILSSKKLLLSDSGFYLCAWSVGRRDTQYFGPGTRLTVL.

The rearrangement links TRBV6-2 or TRBV6-3 to TRBJ2-6; the D is unclear. The CDR3 covers 13 residues. Germline CDR1 is MNHEY and CDR2 is SVGEGT. V was clipped by 6 bases and J by 3 bases, with 6 bases between them. CDR3 region: CASSPNGANVLTF. DNA of the CDR3: TGTGCCAGCAGCCCTAATGGGGCCAACGTCCTGACTTTC.

The rearrangement uses TRBV5-1 and TRBJ1-1; a possible D gene is TRBD1 (6 bases). The CDR3 extends over 14 amino acids. The germline V and J ends were trimmed by 3 bases and 3 bases, with 12 bases remaining between them. CDR1 and CDR2 from the germline V gene are SGHRS and YFSETQ. This CDR3 is CASSYAGADTEAFF. In DNA, the CDR3 is TGCGCCAGCAGCTATGCAGGGGCGGACACTGAAGCTTTCTTT.